This T cell receptor beta chain was sequenced for a study of blood T cell repertoires in COVID-19. Here immunoSEQ multiplex PCR was the method, and the copy in TCRdb shows in-frame clones only, minus some. The data hold fewer than 350,000 clones, with about 85% observed a single time. CDR3 size: 13 residues. Germline V gene sequence: CDR1 MNHEY, CDR2 SVGAGI. V dropped 6 bases and J dropped 4 bases, with 12 bases sitting between them. The source of this sequence is a woman aged 45 to 65 with active or convalescent COVID-19. The V call is TRBV6-5, the J call TRBJ1-1, with D possibly being TRBD1 (6 bases). Input material: peripheral blood. CDR3 protein: CASSQGSGTEAFF. The DNA for the CDR3 is TGTGCCAGCAGCCAGGGGTCGGGCACTGAAGCTTTCTTT.